This TCR beta chain is drawn from a study of breast tumors, draining lymph nodes, adjacent tissues. Breast cancer patients provided tissue from their axillary draining lymph nodes. This clonotype was seen repeatedly, ten times or more. Its antigen is not identified. Germline V lookup: CDR1 DFQATT, CDR2 SNEGSKA (reference sequence). The V gene end was trimmed by 0 bases and the J gene end by 14 bases; junction bases not matched to a gene: 9. The CDR3 runs 12 residues. A single record per CDR3 protein comes from TCRdb applying MiXCR to the multiplex PCR reads. Of over 250,000 distinct CDR3 sequences listed, roughly 30% are singletons. Broader study findings: That most tumor T cells come from lymph nodes remained unproven. Tumor repertoires ranked between lymph nodes and nontumor tissue in diversity, with V and J gene preferences. The data were judged consistent with most tumor T cells coming from lymph node and expanding in tumor.

The chain recombines TRBV20-1 with TRBJ1-2, with 7 bases aligning to TRBD1. The specimen was axillary lymph node tissue. The receptor was derived from a female donor with breast cancer. Some clones in this sample may be carry-over from other donors' samples. CDR3 protein: CSARDRWDSTTF. The CDR3, as DNA: TGCAGTGCTAGAGATCGGTGGGACAGTACTACCTTC.